The clone carrying this T cell receptor (beta chain) was counted many times. This record comes from a study of prognosis after radiotherapy for stage I lung cancer. CDR1 is DFQATT and CDR2 is SNEGSKA in the germline V gene (reference sequence). Between the trimmed V and J ends, which lost 1 base and 2 bases, there was a span of 12 bases. The CDR3 has 15 amino acids. Multiplex PCR in two rounds served to amplify TCR beta CDR3 from genomic DNA. With primers specific to each TRBV and TRBJ gene, the first-round PCR was performed. In TCRdb, the multiplex PCR reads were re-called with MiXCR into one record per CDR3 protein. The data hold tens of thousands of distinct CDR3 sequences, with 32% observed a single time.

This chain uses TRBV20-1 with TRBJ2-1; D remains unclear. The sequence was collected from a donor of 50 years or more with non-small cell lung cancer. The sequencing used PBMCs, collected before or after stereotactic body radiation therapy (not recorded which). The CDR3 region has the DNA TGCAGTGCTAGAGGTCCCACGTCGGCCTACAATGAGCAGTTCTTC. This sequence encodes CSARGPTSAYNEQFF.